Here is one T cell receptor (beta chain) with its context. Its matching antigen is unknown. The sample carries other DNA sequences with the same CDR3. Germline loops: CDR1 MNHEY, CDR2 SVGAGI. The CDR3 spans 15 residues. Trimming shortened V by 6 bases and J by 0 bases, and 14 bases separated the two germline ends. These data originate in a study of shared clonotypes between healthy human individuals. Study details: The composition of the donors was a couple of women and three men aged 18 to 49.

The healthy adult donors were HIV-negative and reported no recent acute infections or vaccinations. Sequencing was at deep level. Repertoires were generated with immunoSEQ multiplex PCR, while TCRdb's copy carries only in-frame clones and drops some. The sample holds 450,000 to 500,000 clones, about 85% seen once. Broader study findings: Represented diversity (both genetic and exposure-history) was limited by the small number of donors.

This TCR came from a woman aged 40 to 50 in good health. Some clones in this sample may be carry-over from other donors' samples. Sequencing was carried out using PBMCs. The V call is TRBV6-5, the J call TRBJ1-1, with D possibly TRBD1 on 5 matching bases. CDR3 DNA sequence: TGTGCCAGCAGCACAACGACAGAAATGAACACTGAAGCTTTCTTT. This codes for CASSTTTEMNTEAFF.